This T cell receptor (beta chain) was sequenced for a study of monozygotic twins with inflammatory bowel disease. The CDR3 contains 14 residues. In germline, CDR1 is MDHEN, CDR2 SYDVKM. In preparing each TCR library, 3,000 to 4,500 ng of total RNA was used. TCRdb re-called the 5' RACE reads; every CDR3 protein appears as one record, without DNA. The sample table sets out approximately 160,000 distinct CDR3 sequences. The material sequenced was blood. The clonotype was recovered from a human donor with ulcerative colitis or Crohn's disease, or a healthy co-twin of an affected twin (not recorded which). The V gene is TRBV28, the J gene TRBJ2-3; TCRdb outputs TRBD1, but without DNA this stays unchecked. This CDR3 reads CASATGVSTDTQYF. Full variable domain (outside the CDR3, taken from reference TRBV28 and TRBJ2-3): DVKVTQSSRYLVKRTGEKVFLECVQDMDHENMFWYRQDPGLGLRLIYFSYDVKMKEKGDIPEGYSVSREKKERFSLILESASTNQTSMYLCASATGVSTDTQYFGPGTRLTVL.